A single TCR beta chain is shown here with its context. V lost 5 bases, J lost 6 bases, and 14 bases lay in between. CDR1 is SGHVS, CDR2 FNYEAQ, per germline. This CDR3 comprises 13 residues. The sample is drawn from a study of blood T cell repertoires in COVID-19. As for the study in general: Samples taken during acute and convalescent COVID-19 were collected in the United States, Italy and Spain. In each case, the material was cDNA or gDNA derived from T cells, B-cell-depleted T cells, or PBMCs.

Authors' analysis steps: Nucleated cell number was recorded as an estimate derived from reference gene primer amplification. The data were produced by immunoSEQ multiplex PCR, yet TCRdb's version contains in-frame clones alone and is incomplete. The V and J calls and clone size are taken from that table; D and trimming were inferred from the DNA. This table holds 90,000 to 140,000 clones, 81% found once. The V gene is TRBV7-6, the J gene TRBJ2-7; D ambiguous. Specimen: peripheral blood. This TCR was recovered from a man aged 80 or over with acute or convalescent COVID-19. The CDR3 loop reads CASSPSRSSEQYF. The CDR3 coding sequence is TGTGCCAGCAGCCCGTCCCGGAGTTCCGAGCAGTACTTC.